The 17 T cell receptor beta chains in this list originate from one sample, sequenced in a study of blood T cells in healthy people across ages (dated by TCRdb to between 2014 and 2017). Libraries were constructed by 5' RACE. TCRdb records Illumina HiSeq 2500 as the sequencer. A second PCR of 7 to 11 cycles was run with a J-beta primer mix and a sample-barcoded 5' primer. TCRdb passed the public sequencing reads through fastp at Q25 and MiXCR, retaining productive beta sequences. Each CDR3 protein appears once, grouped with its most common genes and DNA. In all, the sample holds 890,000 or so distinct CDR3 sequences, and 55% to 65% of those were seen once. The top ten hold 28% of the sample. The specimen was blood. These receptors came from a man in his thirties or forties in good health.

This clonotype was detected once. One junction end disagrees with the germline gene, perhaps due to a read error. The CDR3 loop is CASSFIDRNYERYF. In nucleotides, the CDR3 is TGTGCCAGCAGTTTTATTGACAGAAACTACGAGCGGTACTTC. The V gene is TRBV28, the J gene TRBJ2-7; the D gene is possibly TRBD1 (5 bases). CDR3 length: 14 amino acids. From germline, CDR1 is MDHEN and CDR2 SYDVKM.

The rearrangement links TRBV25-1 to TRBJ2-1; 8 nucleotides line up with TRBD1. The trim removed 6 bases at V and 4 bases at J, leaving 8 bases unmatched. This CDR3 is built from 15 residues. Germline V CDR1 and CDR2: MGHDK, SYGVNS. The CDR3 nucleotides read TGTGCCAGCAGAAATCAGGGGGCTTCTTACAATGAGCAGTTCTTC. This encodes CASRNQGASYNEQFF.

V and J are TRBV9 and TRBJ2-3; D might be TRBD1 (5 bases). The length of the CDR3 is 15 residues. Trimming left V 0 bases short and J 2 bases short, with 10 bases between. The germline gives CDR1 SGDLS, CDR2 YYNGEE. Here the CDR3 DNA reads TGTGCCAGCAGCGTAGGTAGGGGCCACACAGATACGCAGTATTTT. Translating it yields CASSVGRGHTDTQYF.

As to this clonotype: A read error is possible here, since a much larger clone lies one base away. The rearrangement uses TRBV9 and TRBJ2-5, with D maybe TRBD2 (6 bases). Germline V lookup: CDR1 SGDLS, CDR2 YYNGEE. The ends were cut back, 7 bases at V and 11 bases at J, with 15 bases in the middle. The CDR3 runs to 11 residues. The CDR3 region has the DNA TGTGCCAGCGGAGGGGAAAATGAGCAGTACTTC. Protein sequence: CASGGENEQYF.

The V gene is TRBV6-6, the J gene TRBJ2-1; TRBD2 matches 7 bases. The CDR3 length is 17 residues. In germline, CDR1 is MNHNY, CDR2 SVGAGI (reference sequence). The V gene end was trimmed by 0 bases and the J gene end by 0 bases; junction bases not matched to a gene: 5. As DNA, the CDR3 is TGTGCCAGCAGTTACTCGGGCGGGGGAAGCTCCTACAATGAGCAGTTCTTC. Encoded protein: CASSYSGGGSSYNEQFF.

This chain joins TRBV2 and TRBJ1-5, with D perhaps TRBD1 (6 bases). Germline CDR1 reads SNHLY; CDR2 reads FYNNEI. Between the trimmed V and J ends, which lost 8 bases and 4 bases, there was a span of 18 bases. The CDR3 is made up of 15 amino acids. The CDR3 sequence is CASREGQSKNQPQHF. The CDR3 DNA sequence: TGTGCCAGCCGAGAAGGACAGTCGAAGAATCAGCCCCAGCATTTT.

The chain recombines TRBV7-9 with TRBJ1-2; a weak D match, TRBD1 (5 bases). Germline values: CDR1 SEHNR, CDR2 FQNEAQ (reference sequence). The V and J ends lost 3 bases and 7 bases respectively, with 18 bases between them. CDR3 length: 15 amino acids. The CDR3 DNA reads as TGTGCCAGCAGCTTTGGCCGGGACGGCCGAGGTGGCTACACCTTC. It encodes CASSFGRDGRGGYTF.

In its sample, this clonotype was seen a few times. This chain connects TRBV29-1 to TRBJ2-2; D gene unclear. V lost 5 bases, J lost 7 bases, and 8 bases lay in between. The CDR3 has 11 amino acids. The V gene's germline CDR1 is SQVTM and CDR2 ANQGSEA. The CDR3 loop is CSVYRGGELFF. For the CDR3, the DNA is TGCAGCGTTTATCGAGGCGGGGAGCTGTTTTTT.

This chain joins TRBV7-2 and TRBJ2-3; 7 bases are a match to TRBD2. CDR1 and CDR2 (germline): SGHTA, FQGNSA. CDR3 size: 15 residues. After removal of 3 bases from V and 0 bases from J, the junction contained 3 bases not matched to a gene. The DNA of the CDR3 is TGTGCCAGCAGCTTTCGGGAGGCTAGCACAGATACGCAGTATTTT. It codes for CASSFREASTDTQYF.

V is TRBV6-6 and J is TRBJ2-1; D may be TRBD2 (6 bases). The CDR3 loop spans 17 amino acids. In germline, CDR1 is MNHNY, CDR2 SVGAGI (reference sequence). V was shortened by 6 bases and J by 5 bases, with 23 bases between the two germline ends. The CDR3 nucleotides read TGTGCCAGCAGGCCAGCAGCGGGCATCAACGTACACAATGAGCAGTTCTTC. Its translation is CASRPAAGINVHNEQFF.

The chain couples TRBV20-1 to TRBJ2-5; 7 positions agree with TRBD1. The junction had 9 bases not matched to a gene; V was cut back by 2 bases and J by 3 bases. Germline CDR1 is DFQATT and CDR2 is SNEGSKA (reference sequence). This CDR3 comprises 15 residues. The CDR3 DNA sequence: TGCAGTGCTAGATCTCCGACAGGGACGAAAGAGACCCAGTACTTC. Translating it yields CSARSPTGTKETQYF.

With regard to this clonotype: This may be a read error, as it is one base from a much larger clone. The chain joins TRBV11-3 to TRBJ2-1, with 7 bases identical to TRBD1. This CDR3 is 14 amino acids long. The J segment lost 5 bases and the V segment lost 2 bases, leaving 3 bases of the junction unmatched. Per germline, CDR1 SGHNT and CDR2 YENEEA. DNA of the CDR3: TGTGCCAGCAGCTTAACAGGGGCCCACAATGAGCAGTTCTTC. This codes for CASSLTGAHNEQFF.

The chain combines TRBV20-1 with TRBJ1-2; possibly TRBD1 for D (5 bases). The CDR3 sequence is 14 residues long. V was trimmed by 2 bases and J by 2 bases, leaving 12 bases between them. CDR1 and CDR2 from the germline V gene are DFQATT and SNEGSKA (reference sequence). This CDR3 reads CSARRRDGNYGYTF. CDR3 nucleotides: TGCAGTGCTAGAAGGCGGGACGGCAACTATGGCTACACCTTC.

A note on this clonotype: Relative to the germline gene, one junction end is altered; a read error may explain this. This chain uses TRBV3-1 with TRBJ1-2, with D possibly matching TRBD1 (6 bases). The CDR3 covers 14 residues. Per the germline V gene, CDR1 is LGHDT and CDR2 is YNNKEL (reference sequence). As DNA, the CDR3 is TGTGTCAGCAGCCAAGCCGCAGGGGCCCACGGCTACACCTTC. This translates into CVSSQAAGAHGYTF.

This chain links TRBV3-1 with TRBJ1-2; D unclear. Trimming removed 1 base at V and 5 bases at J, with 11 bases between. This CDR3 contains 14 residues. Per germline, CDR1 LGHDT and CDR2 YNNKEL (reference sequence). CDR3 protein: CASSQGGSLYGYTF. The CDR3 region has the DNA TGTGCCAGCAGCCAAGGAGGGTCCCTATATGGCTACACCTTC.

This rearrangement joins TRBV9 to TRBJ1-6, with 10 bases fitting TRBD1. The CDR3 has 15 amino acids. From germline, CDR1 is SGDLS and CDR2 YYNGEE. V lost 3 bases to trimming and J lost 9 bases; unmatched junction nucleotides: 6. The CDR3 sequence is CASSGTTGGGSPLHF. For the CDR3, the DNA is TGTGCCAGCAGCGGAACGACAGGGGGCGGTTCACCCCTCCACTTT.

The J gene is TRBJ2-2, the V gene TRBV6-1; perhaps TRBD1 as D (5 bases). With 3 bases removed from V and 3 bases from J, the gap between germline ends came to 5 bases. Looked up from germline, CDR1 is MNHNS and CDR2 is SASEGT. CDR3 length: 13 amino acids. CDR3 nucleotides: TGTGCCAGCAGTGAGACAGACACCGGGGAGCTGTTTTTT. Its translation is CASSETDTGELFF.